What follows is one TCR beta chain and its context. The antigen is not known. The junction does not match germline at one end; this may be a read error. No cell sorting was done before RNA was extracted from the tissue. More than 3 cm separated this lung sample from the edge of the tumor. The sample originates from a study of tumor and adjacent non-tumor tissue in lung cancer. Study-level background: Around 4.5 million productive TCRbeta reads were obtained per sample on average.

The CDR3 is made up of 12 amino acids. Germline V gene lookup returns CDR1 KGHDR and CDR2 SFDVKD. TCRbeta libraries were built with three rounds of nested PCR, modified from ARM-PCR. TCRdb redid the calling of the multiplex PCR reads with MiXCR, one entry per CDR3 protein. The sample holds about 75,000 distinct CDR3 sequences, approximately 68% seen once. General study points: In normal lung, the top 100 clones were significantly more dominant than in tumor. Patients with more diverse tumor TCRs had worse survival. Compared with tumor, normal lung showed significantly lower TCR diversity.

Source material: distant non-tumor lung tissue. The TCR comes from a woman in her forties or fifties with non-small cell lung cancer. The J gene is TRBJ2-2, the V gene TRBV24-1; D may be TRBD1 or TRBD2 (6 bases each). The DNA of the CDR3 is TGTGTCACCGAGGGGGGTATCGGGGAGCTGTTTTTT. It is translated as CVTEGGIGELFF.